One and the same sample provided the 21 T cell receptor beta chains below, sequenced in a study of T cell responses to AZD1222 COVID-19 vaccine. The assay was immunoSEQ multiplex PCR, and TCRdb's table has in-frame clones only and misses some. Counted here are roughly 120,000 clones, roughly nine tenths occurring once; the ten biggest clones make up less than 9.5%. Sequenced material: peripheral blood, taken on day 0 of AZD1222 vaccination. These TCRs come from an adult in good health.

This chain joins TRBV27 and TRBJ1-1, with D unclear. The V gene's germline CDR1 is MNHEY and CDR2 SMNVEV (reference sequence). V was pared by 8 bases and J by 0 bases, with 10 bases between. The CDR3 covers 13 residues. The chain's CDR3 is CASRSVMNTEAFF. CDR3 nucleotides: TGTGCCAGCCGTTCGGTCATGAACACTGAAGCTTTCTTT.

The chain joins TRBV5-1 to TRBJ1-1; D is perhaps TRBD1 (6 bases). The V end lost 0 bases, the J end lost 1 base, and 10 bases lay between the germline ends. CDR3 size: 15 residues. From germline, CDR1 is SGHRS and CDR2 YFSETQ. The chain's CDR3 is CASSLEGERNTEAFF. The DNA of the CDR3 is TGCGCCAGCAGCTTGGAGGGGGAGAGGAACACTGAAGCTTTCTTT.

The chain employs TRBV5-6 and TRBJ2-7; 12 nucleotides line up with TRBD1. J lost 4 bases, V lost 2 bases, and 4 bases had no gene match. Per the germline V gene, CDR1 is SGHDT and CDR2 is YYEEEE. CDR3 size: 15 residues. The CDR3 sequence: CASSFWDRGPYEQYF. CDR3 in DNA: TGTGCCAGCAGCTTTTGGGACAGGGGGCCTTACGAGCAGTACTTC.

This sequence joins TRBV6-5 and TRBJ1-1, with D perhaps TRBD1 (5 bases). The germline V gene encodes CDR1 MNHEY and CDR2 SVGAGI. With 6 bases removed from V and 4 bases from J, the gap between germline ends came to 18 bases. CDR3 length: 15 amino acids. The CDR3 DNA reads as TGTGCCAGCAGCCAGGGTGGCGGTAGGCGCACTGAAGCTTTCTTT. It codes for CASSQGGGRRTEAFF.

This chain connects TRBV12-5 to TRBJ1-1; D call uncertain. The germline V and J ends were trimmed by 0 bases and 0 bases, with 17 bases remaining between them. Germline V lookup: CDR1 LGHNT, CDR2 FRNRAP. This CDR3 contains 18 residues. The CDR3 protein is CASGLVVHREGMNTEAFF. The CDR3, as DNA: TGTGCTAGTGGTTTGGTAGTCCACCGGGAGGGAATGAACACTGAAGCTTTCTTT.

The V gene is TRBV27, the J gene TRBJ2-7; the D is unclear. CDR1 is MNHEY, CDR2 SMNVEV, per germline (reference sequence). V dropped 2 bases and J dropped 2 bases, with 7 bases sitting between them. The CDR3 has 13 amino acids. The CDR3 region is CASSLRRTYEQYF. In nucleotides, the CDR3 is TGTGCCAGCAGTTTACGGCGAACCTACGAGCAGTACTTC.

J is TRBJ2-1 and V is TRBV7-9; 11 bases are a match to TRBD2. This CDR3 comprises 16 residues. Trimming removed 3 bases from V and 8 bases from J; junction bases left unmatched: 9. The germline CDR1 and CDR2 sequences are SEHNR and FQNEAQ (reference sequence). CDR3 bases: TGTGCCAGCAGCTTCTTAGCGGGAGGGCCAAGCGATGAGCAGTTCTTC. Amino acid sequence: CASSFLAGGPSDEQFF.

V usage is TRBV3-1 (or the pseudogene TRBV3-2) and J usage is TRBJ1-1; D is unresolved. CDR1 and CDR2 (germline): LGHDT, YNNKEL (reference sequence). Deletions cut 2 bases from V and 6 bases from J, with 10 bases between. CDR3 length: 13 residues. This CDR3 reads CASSQKILAEAFF. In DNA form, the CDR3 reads TGTGCCAGCAGCCAAAAAATACTCGCTGAAGCTTTCTTT.

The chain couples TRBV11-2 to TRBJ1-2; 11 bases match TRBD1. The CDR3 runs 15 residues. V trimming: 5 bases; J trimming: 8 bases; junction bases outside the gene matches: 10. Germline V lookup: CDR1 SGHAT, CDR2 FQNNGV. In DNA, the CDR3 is TGTGCCAGCAGCCCGCCGACGGACAGGGGGCGAGGCTACACCTTC. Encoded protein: CASSPPTDRGRGYTF.

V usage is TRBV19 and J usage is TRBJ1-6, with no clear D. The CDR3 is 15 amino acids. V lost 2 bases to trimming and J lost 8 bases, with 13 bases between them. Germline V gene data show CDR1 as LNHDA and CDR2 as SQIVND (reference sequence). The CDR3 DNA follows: TGTGCCAGTAGTATACGCTACCCTCCGGATTCACCCCTCCACTTT. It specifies CASSIRYPPDSPLHF.

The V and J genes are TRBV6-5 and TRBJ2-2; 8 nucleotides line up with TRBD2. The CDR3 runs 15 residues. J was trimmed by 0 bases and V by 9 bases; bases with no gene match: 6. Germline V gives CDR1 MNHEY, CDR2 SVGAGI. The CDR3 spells CARLTSGPNTGELFF. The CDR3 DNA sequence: TGTGCCAGGCTTACTAGCGGCCCGAACACCGGGGAGCTGTTTTTT.

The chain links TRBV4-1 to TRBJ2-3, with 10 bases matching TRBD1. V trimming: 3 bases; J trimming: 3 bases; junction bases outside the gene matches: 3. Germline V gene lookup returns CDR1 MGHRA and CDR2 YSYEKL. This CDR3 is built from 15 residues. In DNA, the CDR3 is TGCGCCAGCAGCCAGGGGGACAGGGGAACAGATACGCAGTATTTT. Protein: CASSQGDRGTDTQYF.

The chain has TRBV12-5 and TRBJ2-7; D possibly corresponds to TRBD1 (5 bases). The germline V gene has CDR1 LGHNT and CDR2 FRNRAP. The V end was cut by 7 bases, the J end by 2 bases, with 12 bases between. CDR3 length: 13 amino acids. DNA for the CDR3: TGTGCTAGTGCCACGGACACAACCTACGAGCAGTACTTC. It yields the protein CASATDTTYEQYF.

CDR3 loop: CASSPGGRAYEQYF. The CDR3 nucleotides read TGTGCCAGCAGCCCCGGGGGGAGGGCCTACGAGCAGTACTTC. The gene calls are TRBV7-2 and TRBJ2-7; 7 bases agree with TRBD2. The CDR3 has 14 residues. Per the germline V gene, CDR1 is SGHTA and CDR2 is FQGNSA. The J segment lost 2 bases and the V segment lost 5 bases, leaving 6 bases of the junction unmatched.

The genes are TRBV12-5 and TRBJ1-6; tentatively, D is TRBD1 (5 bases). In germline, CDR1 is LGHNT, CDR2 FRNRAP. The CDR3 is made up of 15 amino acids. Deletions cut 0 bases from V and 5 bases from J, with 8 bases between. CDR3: CASGLVEQDNSPLHF. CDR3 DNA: TGTGCTAGTGGTTTGGTTGAACAGGATAATTCACCCCTCCACTTT.

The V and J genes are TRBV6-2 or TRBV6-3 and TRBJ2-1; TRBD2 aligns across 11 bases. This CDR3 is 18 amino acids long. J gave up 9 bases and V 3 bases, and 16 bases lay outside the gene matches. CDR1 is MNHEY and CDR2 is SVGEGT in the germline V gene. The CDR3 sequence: CASSYYPQSSGGAFEQFF. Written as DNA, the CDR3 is TGTGCCAGCAGTTATTACCCTCAAAGTAGCGGGGGGGCTTTTGAGCAGTTCTTC.

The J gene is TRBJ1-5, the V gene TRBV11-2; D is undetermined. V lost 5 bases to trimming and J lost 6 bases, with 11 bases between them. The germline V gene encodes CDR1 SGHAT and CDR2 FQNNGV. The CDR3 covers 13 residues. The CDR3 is CASSHGSGQPQHF. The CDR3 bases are TGTGCCAGCAGCCACGGATCGGGTCAGCCCCAGCATTTT.

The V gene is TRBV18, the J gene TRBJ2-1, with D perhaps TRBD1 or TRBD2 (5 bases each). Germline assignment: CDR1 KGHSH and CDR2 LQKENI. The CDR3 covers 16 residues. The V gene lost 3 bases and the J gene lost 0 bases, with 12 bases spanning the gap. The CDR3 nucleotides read TGTGCCAGCTCACCCGGGACGACGAGCTCCTACAATGAGCAGTTCTTC. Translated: CASSPGTTSSYNEQFF.

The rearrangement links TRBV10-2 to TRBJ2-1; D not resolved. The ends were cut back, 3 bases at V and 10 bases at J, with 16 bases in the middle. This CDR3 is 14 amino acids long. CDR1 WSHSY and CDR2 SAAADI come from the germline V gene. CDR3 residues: CASSEIQGLGEQFF. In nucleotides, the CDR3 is TGCGCCAGCAGTGAAATTCAAGGGCTGGGAGAGCAGTTCTTC.

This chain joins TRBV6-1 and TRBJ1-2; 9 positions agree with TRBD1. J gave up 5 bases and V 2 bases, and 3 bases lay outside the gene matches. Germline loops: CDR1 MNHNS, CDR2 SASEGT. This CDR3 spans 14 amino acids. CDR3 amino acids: CASSEWDRDYGYTF. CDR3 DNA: TGTGCCAGCAGTGAATGGGACAGGGATTATGGCTACACCTTC.

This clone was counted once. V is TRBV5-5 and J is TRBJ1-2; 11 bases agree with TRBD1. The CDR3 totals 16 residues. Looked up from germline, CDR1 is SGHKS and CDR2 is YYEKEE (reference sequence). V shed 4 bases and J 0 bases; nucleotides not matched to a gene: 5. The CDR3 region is CASSGQGAAANYGYTF. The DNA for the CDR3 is TGTGCCAGCAGCGGACAGGGGGCCGCAGCTAACTATGGCTACACCTTC. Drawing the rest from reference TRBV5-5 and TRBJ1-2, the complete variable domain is DAGVTQSPTHLIKTRGQQVTLRCSPISGHKSVSWYQQVLGQGPQFIFQYYEKEERGRGNFPDRFSARQFPNYSSELNVNALLLGDSALYLCASSGQGAAANYGYTFGSGTRLTVV.